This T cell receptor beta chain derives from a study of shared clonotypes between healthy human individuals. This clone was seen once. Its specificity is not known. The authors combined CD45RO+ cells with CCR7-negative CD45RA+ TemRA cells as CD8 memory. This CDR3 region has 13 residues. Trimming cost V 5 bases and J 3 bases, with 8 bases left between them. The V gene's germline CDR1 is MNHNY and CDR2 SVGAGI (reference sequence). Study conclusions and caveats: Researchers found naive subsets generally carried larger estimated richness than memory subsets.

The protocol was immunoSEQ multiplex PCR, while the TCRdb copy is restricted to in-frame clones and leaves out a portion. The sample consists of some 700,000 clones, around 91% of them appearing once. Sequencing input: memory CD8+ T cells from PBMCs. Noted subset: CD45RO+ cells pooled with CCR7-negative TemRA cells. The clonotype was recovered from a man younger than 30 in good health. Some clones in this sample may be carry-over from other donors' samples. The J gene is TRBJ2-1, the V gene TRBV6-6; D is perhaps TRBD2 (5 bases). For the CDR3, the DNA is TGTGCCAGCAGTCCCGAGGGCTACAATGAGCAGTTCTTC. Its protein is CASSPEGYNEQFF.